Listed below are T cell receptor beta chains from one sample, sequenced in a study of T cell repertoires in cytomegalovirus infection. TCRdb called the reads again in MiXCR, with one record for every CDR3 protein. The data contain 270,000 or so distinct CDR3 sequences, 15% to 20% of them seen just once; the ten biggest clones take up about half. The sequencing input was CD8+ T cells from PBMCs. The receptor set was obtained from a human donor in good health (CMV status not recorded). Some clones in this sample may be carry-over from other donors' samples. CDR3s include the opening cysteine and the closing phenylalanine or tryptophan. D genes are given only for firm matches. Clone size, where shown, is once, few, many, or a class for clones that have expanded.

d_gene	v_gene	abundance	j_gene	CDR3aa	CDR3nt
NA	TRBV7-6	many	TRBJ2-2	CASSPPSGELFF	TGTGCCAGCAGCCCTCCCTCCGGGGAGCTGTTTTTT
NA	TRBV4-2	NA	TRBJ2-7	CASSQTITDEQYF	TGTGCCAGCAGCCAAACTATCACCGACGAGCAGTACTTC
NA	TRBV5-1	NA	TRBJ2-3	CASSSFIGTDTQYF	TGCGCCAGCAGCTCCTTTATTGGCACAGATACGCAGTATTTT
TRBD2	TRBV7-2	many	TRBJ2-3	CASSIQLAGGPVNTQYF	TGTGCCAGCAGCATTCAACTAGCGGGGGGGCCCGTAAATACGCAGTATTTT
TRBD1	TRBV5-1	few	TRBJ1-2	CASSLEPGTVLPSNYGYTF	TGCGCCAGCAGCTTGGAACCCGGGACAGTACTTCCAAGTAACTATGGCTACACCTTC
NA	TRBV20-1	NA	TRBJ1-1	CSARDIQEDTEAFF	TGCAGTGCTAGAGATATACAGGAGGACACTGAAGCTTTCTTT
TRBD1	TRBV6-6	many	TRBJ2-7	CASSYSGTGSYEQYF	TGTGCCAGCAGTTACTCGGGGACAGGCTCCTACGAGCAGTACTTC
NA	TRBV5-6	few	TRBJ2-1	CASSGGRRGIEQFF	TGTGCCAGCAGCGGGGGGCGGCGGGGTATTGAGCAGTTCTTC
TRBD2	TRBV10-3	many	TRBJ2-5	CAISEPGLVETQYF	TGTGCCATCAGTGAGCCAGGACTAGTAGAGACCCAGTACTTC
NA	TRBV6-5	NA	TRBJ2-3	CASSPGSATDTQYF	TGTGCCAGCAGTCCCGGGAGCGCCACAGATACGCAGTATTTT
TRBD1	TRBV6-1	few	TRBJ1-2	CASSLRTGGEDYGYTF	TGTGCCAGCAGCCTCCGGACAGGGGGCGAGGACTATGGCTACACCTTC
NA	TRBV19	many	TRBJ2-1	CASSIEVSSSYNEQFF	TGTGCCAGTAGTATAGAGGTCAGCAGCTCCTACAATGAGCAGTTCTTC
TRBD2	TRBV6-2/TRBV6-3	few	TRBJ2-7	CASAGGPSYEQYF	TGTGCCAGCGCGGGGGGGCCCTCCTACGAGCAGTACTTC
NA	TRBV6-1	many	TRBJ2-4	CASRKSGTTADIQYF	TGTGCCAGCAGGAAGTCCGGGACCACGGCAGACATTCAGTACTTC
NA	TRBV29-1	many	TRBJ1-1	CSVEGLAEAFF	TGCAGCGTTGAGGGTCTCGCTGAAGCTTTCTTT
NA	TRBV5-1	NA	TRBJ2-3	CASSPFQSYTDTQYF	TGCGCCAGCAGCCCATTTCAGAGTTACACAGATACGCAGTATTTT
TRBD2	TRBV7-8	many	TRBJ2-7	CASSPSGGSLYEQYF	TGTGCCAGCAGTCCCAGCGGGGGAAGTCTTTACGAGCAGTACTTC
TRBD2	TRBV5-1	NA	TRBJ2-5	CASSPDGGLVVETQYF	TGCGCCAGCAGCCCGGACGGCGGACTAGTTGTGGAGACCCAGTACTTC
NA	TRBV7-2	many	TRBJ1-4	CASSVGPNEKLFF	TGTGCCAGCTCGGTCGGACCAAATGAAAAACTGTTTTTT
NA	TRBV19	NA	TRBJ2-7	CASSMWDPTSLRYEQYF	TGTGCCAGTAGTATGTGGGACCCAACCTCGCTGCGATACGAGCAGTACTTC
NA	TRBV6-2/TRBV6-3	many	TRBJ2-6	CASIPSGANVLTF	TGTGCCAGCATACCCTCTGGGGCCAACGTCCTGACTTTC
NA	TRBV4-1	many	TRBJ2-5	CASSQVRGRETQYF	TGCGCCAGCAGCCAAGTAAGGGGTCGGGAGACCCAGTACTTC
NA	TRBV15	few	TRBJ2-1	CATSRGGQISYNEQFF	TGTGCCACCAGCAGAGGAGGGCAGATCTCCTACAATGAGCAGTTCTTC
TRBD2	TRBV7-9	many	TRBJ2-7	CASSLPAGLTNYEQYF	TGTGCCAGCAGCTTACCCGCGGGACTAACCAACTACGAGCAGTACTTC
NA	TRBV19	few	TRBJ2-5	CASSTGVYQETQYF	TGTGCCAGTAGTACAGGGGTATACCAAGAGACCCAGTACTTC
TRBD2	TRBV20-1	few	TRBJ2-7	CSAREGEGLGLYEQYF	TGCAGTGCTAGAGAGGGGGAGGGGTTGGGGCTCTACGAGCAGTACTTC
NA	TRBV3-1	few	TRBJ2-2	CASRKRAEPTGELFF	TGTGCCAGCAGGAAAAGAGCAGAGCCCACCGGGGAGCTGTTTTTT
TRBD2	TRBV7-9	many	TRBJ2-2	CASRLPGLATGELFF	TGTGCCAGCAGGCTACCGGGACTAGCTACCGGGGAGCTGTTTTTT
NA	TRBV7-6	many	TRBJ1-4	CASSLGGWANEKLFF	TGTGCCAGCAGCTTAGGCGGTTGGGCTAATGAAAAACTGTTTTTT
NA	TRBV20-1	few	TRBJ1-1	CSATGKGTEAFF	TGCAGTGCTACAGGGAAGGGCACTGAAGCTTTCTTT
NA	TRBV3-1	NA	TRBJ2-1	CASSPRQFGGSYNEQFF	TGTGCCAGCAGCCCTCGACAGTTTGGGGGCTCCTACAATGAGCAGTTCTTC
TRBD1	TRBV15	few	TRBJ1-1	CATSRDLGTANTEAFF	TGTGCCACCAGCAGAGATCTCGGGACAGCGAACACTGAAGCTTTCTTT
NA	TRBV28	few	TRBJ1-2	CASRTAGHGYTF	TGTGCCAGCAGGACGGCGGGACATGGCTACACCTTC
TRBD2	TRBV7-2	few	TRBJ2-1	CASRMGGGYNEQFF	TGTGCCAGCAGGATGGGGGGGGGTTACAATGAGCAGTTCTTC
TRBD1	TRBV7-8	many	TRBJ2-7	CASSFRDRGSEQYF	TGTGCCAGCAGCTTCCGGGACAGGGGATCCGAGCAGTACTTC
NA	TRBV5-1	once	TRBJ2-3	CASSLERSGDTQYF	TGCGCCAGCAGCTTGGAAAGGTCCGGAGATACGCAGTATTTT
NA	TRBV28	many	TRBJ2-7	CASSLPLGVLEQYF	TGTGCCAGCAGTTTACCCTTAGGGGTCCTCGAGCAGTACTTC
NA	TRBV4-1	NA	TRBJ2-1	CASKGGASSYNEQFF	TGCGCCAGCAAAGGGGGAGCGAGCTCCTACAATGAGCAGTTCTTC
TRBD1	TRBV12-3/TRBV12-4	once	TRBJ1-5	CASSLAGGAIQPQHF	TGTGCCAGCAGTCTCGCAGGGGGCGCGATTCAGCCCCAGCATTTT